The following is a T cell receptor (beta chain) sequence with its context. Its antigen has not been determined. Per-base qualities were not stored, and no clone one base away is much larger. Deletion took 1 base off V and 5 bases off J, with a span of 17 bases between the germline ends. Reading from cysteine to phenylalanine, the CDR3 counts 17 amino acids. The only DNA kept is the CDR3, 51 bases in frame from the first base. According to the germline V gene (reference sequence), CDR1 reads LNHNV and CDR2 reads YYDKDF. TCRbeta CDR3 regions were amplified from genomic DNA using the immunoSEQ Assay, a bias-controlled multiplex PCR. Per the original workflow: Within the assay, amplification of reference gene primers was used to estimate how many nucleated cells each sample contained. To quantify the absolute abundance of each unique TCRbeta CDR3 rearrangement, sequence reads were collapsed and filtered. For each sample, productive Simpson clonality was calculated as the square root of Simpson's diversity index over productive rearrangements. TCRdb provides this immuneACCESS table in a form limited to in-frame rearrangements. Some clones are lacking; in checked studies, under half of them reflect an unresolved V gene, and why the rest are absent is not known. D and trimming come from the DNA, and the V and J calls and clone size come from that table. This sample has approximately 210,000 clones in its table, and around nine tenths of those were observed once. The top ten clones comprise about 14% of the sample.

This sample was taken from a study of blood T cell repertoires in COVID-19 (dated by TCRdb to 2018 to 2020). In terms of the full investigation: Samples from collaborators originated in the United States, Italy and Spain and spanned both the acute and convalescent phases of COVID-19. Where available, HLA class I and class II types were obtained from metadata supplied by the sample provider rather than from assay-based typing. Samples came from the ongoing ImmuneRACE study (first 160 participants) plus 1,254 subjects from 6 global collaborators. The material from the prospective study consisted of cDNA or gDNA derived from T cells, B-cell-depleted T cells, or PBMCs. The repertoires were released in a freely available public database intended as a resource for research on the immune response to SARS-CoV-2. Sample metadata almost always included a de-identified subject ID, COVID-19 status, age in years and sex. Deeply sampled blood TCRbeta repertoires from subjects exposed to, actively infected with, or recovered from COVID-19 were included in the dataset.

Overall study outcomes, separate from this receptor: The amount of clinical and demographic metadata varied by source and participant and was provided uncurated.

In the prospective study, participants were roughly 18 to 100 years old, resided in about two dozen geographic areas of the United States, and were enrolled through a virtual design. Cohort assignment in the prospective study relied on participant-reported clinical history from a screening survey and a study questionnaire. Mobile phlebotomists in the prospective study collected whole blood, serum and a nasopharyngeal or oropharyngeal swab from every participant. Participants in the prospective study had the option to provide additional blood draws and questionnaires over a roughly two-month period. Blood samples from the prospective study were shipped frozen or at room temperature prior to DNA extraction.

The V and J genes are TRBV15 and TRBJ2-2; a tentative D call is TRBD1 (5 bases match). The TCR sequence derives from a woman aged 45 to 65 with acute COVID-19. Sequenced input: PBMCs or T cells enriched from blood (not recorded which). The nucleotide sequence reads as follows: TGTGCCACCAGCAGAGGGGCCCTAGGGGTTAATACCGGGGAGCTGTTTTTT. Its protein reads: CATSRGALGVNTGELFF.